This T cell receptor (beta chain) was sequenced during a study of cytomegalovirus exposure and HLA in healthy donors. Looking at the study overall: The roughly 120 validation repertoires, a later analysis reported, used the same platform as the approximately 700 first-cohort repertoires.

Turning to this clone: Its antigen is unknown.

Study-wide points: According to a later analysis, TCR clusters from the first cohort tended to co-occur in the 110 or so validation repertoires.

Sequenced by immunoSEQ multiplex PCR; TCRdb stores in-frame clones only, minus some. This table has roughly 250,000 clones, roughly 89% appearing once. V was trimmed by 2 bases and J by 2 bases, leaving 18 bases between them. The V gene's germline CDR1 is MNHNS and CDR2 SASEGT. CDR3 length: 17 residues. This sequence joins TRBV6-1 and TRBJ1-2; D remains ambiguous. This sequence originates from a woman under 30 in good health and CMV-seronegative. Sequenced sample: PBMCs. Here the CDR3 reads CASSEYSGRTSNYGYTF. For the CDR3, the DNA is TGTGCCAGCAGTGAATATTCCGGGAGAACCTCAAACTATGGCTACACCTTC.